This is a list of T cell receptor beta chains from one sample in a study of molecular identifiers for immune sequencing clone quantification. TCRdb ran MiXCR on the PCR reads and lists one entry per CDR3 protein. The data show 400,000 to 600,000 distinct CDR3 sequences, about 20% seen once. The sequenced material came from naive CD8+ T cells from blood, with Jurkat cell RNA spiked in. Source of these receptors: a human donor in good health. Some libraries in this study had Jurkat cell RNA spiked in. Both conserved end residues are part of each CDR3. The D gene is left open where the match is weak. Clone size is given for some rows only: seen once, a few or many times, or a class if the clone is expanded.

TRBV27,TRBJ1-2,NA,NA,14,TGTGCCAGCAGTTTAATCCCGGGGTACTATGGCTACACCTTC,CASSLIPGYYGYTF
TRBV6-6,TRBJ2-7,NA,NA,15,TGTGCCAGCACTAAACGGGACTCACTATCCTACGAGCAGTACTTC,CASTKRDSLSYEQYF
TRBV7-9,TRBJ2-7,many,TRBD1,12,TGTGCCAGCCTAAGGCAGGGGGAGGAGCAGTACTTC,CASLRQGEEQYF
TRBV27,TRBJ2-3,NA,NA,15,TGTGCCAGCAGTGAACCGGGCCCCTTGAGGGATACGCAGTATTTT,CASSEPGPLRDTQYF
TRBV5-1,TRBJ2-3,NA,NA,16,TGCGCCAGCAGCTTCTCCGTGGGAGGTTACACAGATACGCAGTATTTT,CASSFSVGGYTDTQYF
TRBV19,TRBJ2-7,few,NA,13,TGTGCCATCGGGTCGGGCAACTCCTACGAGCAGTACTTC,CAIGSGNSYEQYF
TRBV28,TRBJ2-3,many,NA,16,TGTGCCAGCATCTCCTTCGAAGGAGCAGTAACAGATACGCAGTATTTT,CASISFEGAVTDTQYF
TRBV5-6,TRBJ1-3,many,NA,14,TGTGCCAGCAGCATTGAAGAGGCTGGAAACACCATATATTTT,CASSIEEAGNTIYF
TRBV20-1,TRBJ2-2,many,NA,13,TGCAGTGCTTTATGGGGCAAAGCTGGGGAGCTGTTTTTT,CSALWGKAGELFF
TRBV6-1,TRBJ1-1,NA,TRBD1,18,TGTGCCAGCAGTGAAAGCTTATTCGCCGTTTTCTCGACAGGGGAACCTTTCTTT,CASSESLFAVFSTGEPFF
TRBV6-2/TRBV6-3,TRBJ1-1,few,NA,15,TGTGCCAGCAGATTCAAGGGGTTCTTGAACACTGAAGCTTTCTTT,CASRFKGFLNTEAFF
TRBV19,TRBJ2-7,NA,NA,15,TGTGCCAGTAGTACTTCCGACAGTAGCTCCTACGAGCAGTACTTC,CASSTSDSSSYEQYF
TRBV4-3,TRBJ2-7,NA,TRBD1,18,TGCGCCAGCAGCCAAGTAAAAATTTTGGGACAGGTATCCTACGAGCAGTACTTC,CASSQVKILGQVSYEQYF
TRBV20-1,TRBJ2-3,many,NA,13,TGCAGTGCGTTAGCAGGCTACACAGATACGCAGTATTTT,CSALAGYTDTQYF
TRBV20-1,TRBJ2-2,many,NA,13,TGCAGTGCTAGAGGCTATAACACCGGGGAGCTGTTTTTT,CSARGYNTGELFF
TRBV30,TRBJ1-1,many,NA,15,TGTGCCTGGGGGGCCGACCCGATGATGAACACTGAAGCTTTCTTT,CAWGADPMMNTEAFF
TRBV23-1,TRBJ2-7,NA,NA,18,TGCGCCAGCAGTCAATCGACGGGCCTTCACTCGCCGACCTACGAGCAGTACTTC,CASSQSTGLHSPTYEQYF
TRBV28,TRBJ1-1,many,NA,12,TGTGCCAGCAGTAAGGGAGACACTGAAGCTTTCTTT,CASSKGDTEAFF
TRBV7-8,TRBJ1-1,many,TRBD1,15,TGTGCCAGCAGCTTACGGGACAGGGAGAACACTGAAGCTTTCTTT,CASSLRDRENTEAFF
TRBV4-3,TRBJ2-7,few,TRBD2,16,TGCGCCAGCAGCCAAAATCGATTGGCTAGCGGGGGAGAGCAGTACTTC,CASSQNRLASGGEQYF
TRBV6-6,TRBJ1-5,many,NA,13,TGTGCCAGCAGTTACTCCCTGGGGACGTACCAGCATTTT,CASSYSLGTYQHF
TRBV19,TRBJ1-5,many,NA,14,TGTGCCAGTAGTATATTGATAGAAAATCAGCCCCAGCATTTT,CASSILIENQPQHF
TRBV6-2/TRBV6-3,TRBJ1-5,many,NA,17,TGTGCCAGCAGTTACTTTAAGGACGGTTCCCTCAATCAGCCCCAGCATTTT,CASSYFKDGSLNQPQHF
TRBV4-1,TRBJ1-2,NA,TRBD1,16,TGCGCCAGCAGCCCAACGACAGGGGGCTCTAACTATGGCTACACCTTC,CASSPTTGGSNYGYTF
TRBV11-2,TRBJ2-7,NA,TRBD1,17,TGTGCCAGCAGCTTCTCCGGCCACCGACAGGGCCTCTACGAGCAGTACTTC,CASSFSGHRQGLYEQYF
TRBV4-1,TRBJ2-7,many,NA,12,TGCGCCAGCAGCCAAGACCCGCGCGAGCAGTACTTC,CASSQDPREQYF
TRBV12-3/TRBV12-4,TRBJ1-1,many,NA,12,TGTGCCAGCAGTTTGGGGTACGCTGAAGCTTTCTTT,CASSLGYAEAFF
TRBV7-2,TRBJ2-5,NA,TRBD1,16,TGTGCCAGCAGCGATCCTCAGGGGGCGGTTTGGGAGACCCAGTACTTC,CASSDPQGAVWETQYF
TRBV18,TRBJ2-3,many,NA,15,TGTGCCAGCTCACCACCGGGGGCCGGGACAGATACGCAGTATTTT,CASSPPGAGTDTQYF
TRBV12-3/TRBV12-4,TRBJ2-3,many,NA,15,TGTGCCAGCAGTCAGCAGGGGACCCTCACAGATACGCAGTATTTT,CASSQQGTLTDTQYF
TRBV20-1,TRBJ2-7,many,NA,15,TGCAGTGCTAGAGATCCCTACTCGATTAAATACGAGCAGTACTTC,CSARDPYSIKYEQYF
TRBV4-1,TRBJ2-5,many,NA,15,TGCGCCAGCAGCCAAGATCGCGGAGAAGAAGAGACCCAGTACTTC,CASSQDRGEEETQYF
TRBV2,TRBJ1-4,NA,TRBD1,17,TGTGCCAGCAGTCGAACACAGGGGAGTATGGGTAATGAAAAACTGTTTTTT,CASSRTQGSMGNEKLFF
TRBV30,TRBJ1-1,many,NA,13,TGTGCCTGGAGTCTAATCGGGGGAACTGAAGCTTTCTTT,CAWSLIGGTEAFF